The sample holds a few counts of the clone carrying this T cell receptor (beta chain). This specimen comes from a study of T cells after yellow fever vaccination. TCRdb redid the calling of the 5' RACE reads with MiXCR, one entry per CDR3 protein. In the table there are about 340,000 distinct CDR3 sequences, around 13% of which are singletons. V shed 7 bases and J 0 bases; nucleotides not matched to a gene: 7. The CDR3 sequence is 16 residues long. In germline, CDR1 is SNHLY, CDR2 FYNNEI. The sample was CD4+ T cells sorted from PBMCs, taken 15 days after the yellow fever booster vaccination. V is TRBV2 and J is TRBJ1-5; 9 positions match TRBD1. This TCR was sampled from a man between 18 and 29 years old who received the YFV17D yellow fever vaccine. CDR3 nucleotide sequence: TGTGCCAGCAAAGGGACAGGGAGATATAGCAATCAGCCCCAGCATTTT. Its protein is CASKGTGRYSNQPQHF.